These 32 T cell receptor beta chains were all obtained from the same sample, sequenced in a study of T cells in narcolepsy. Profiled with immunoSEQ multiplex PCR; TCRdb holds only in-frame clones, not every one. The sample lists 35,000 to 40,000 clones; approximately 86% were seen once. Source material: CD45RA- memory CD4+ T cells from PBMCs. The receptors here all came from a human donor with narcolepsy.

The J gene is TRBJ2-7, the V gene TRBV27; the D gene is possibly TRBD2 (5 bases). This CDR3 is built from 12 residues. Germline loops: CDR1 MNHEY, CDR2 SMNVEV (reference sequence). Between the trimmed V and J ends, which lost 2 bases and 4 bases, there was a span of 6 bases. Here the CDR3 DNA reads TGTGCCAGCAGTTTACGAGGGTACGAGCAGTACTTC. It codes for CASSLRGYEQYF.

The chain employs TRBV5-1 and TRBJ2-5; 12 bases are a match to TRBD2. V lost 1 base to trimming and J lost 2 bases; unmatched junction nucleotides: 9. CDR1 and CDR2 from the germline V gene are SGHRS and YFSETQ. This CDR3 is built from 18 residues. The chain's CDR3 is CASSLIPSGGAYQETQYF. CDR3 bases: TGCGCCAGCAGCTTGATTCCTAGCGGGGGGGCTTATCAAGAGACCCAGTACTTC.

The chain joins TRBV7-2 to TRBJ2-1; 10 nucleotides line up with TRBD2. With 6 bases clipped from V and 4 bases from J, the junction kept 6 bases outside the gene matches. This CDR3 region has 15 residues. Germline CDR1 is SGHTA and CDR2 is FQGNSA. The CDR3 spells CASSIQRGGYNEQFF. As DNA, the CDR3 is TGTGCCAGCAGTATTCAGCGGGGGGGTTACAATGAGCAGTTCTTC.

This chain joins TRBV6-1 and TRBJ2-7, with 8 bases fitting TRBD1. Germline values: CDR1 MNHNS, CDR2 SASEGT. The V gene end was trimmed by 0 bases and the J gene end by 5 bases; junction bases not matched to a gene: 9. The CDR3 has 16 amino acids. CDR3 sequence (DNA): TGTGCCAGCAGTGAAGCCCACCTGGACAGGGAGCACGAGCAGTACTTC. Translation gives CASSEAHLDREHEQYF.

This sequence joins TRBV7-2 and TRBJ2-1; 13 bases fit TRBD2. V was pared by 6 bases and J by 7 bases, with 6 bases of the junction left unmatched. The CDR3 is made up of 15 amino acids. CDR1 SGHTA and CDR2 FQGNSA come from the germline V gene. CDR3 sequence (DNA): TGTGCCAGCAGTCTTACTAGCGGGGGGGTGAATGAGCAGTTCTTC. Protein: CASSLTSGGVNEQFF.

The chain has TRBV18 and TRBJ2-3; 7 nucleotides match TRBD1. The J segment lost 8 bases and the V segment lost 5 bases, leaving 19 bases of the junction unmatched. Germline V CDR1 and CDR2: KGHSH, LQKENI. This CDR3 is 17 amino acids long. CDR3 amino acids: CASSALSKTGTVGTQYF. In DNA form, the CDR3 reads TGTGCCAGCTCAGCTCTATCAAAAACCGGGACAGTTGGTACGCAGTATTTT.

The chain combines TRBV11-3 with TRBJ2-7; a weak D match, TRBD1 (6 bases). This CDR3 spans 13 amino acids. Germline CDR1 reads SGHNT; CDR2 reads YENEEA. V gave up 2 bases and J gave up 3 bases, with 8 bases separating them. CDR3 residues: CASSLNRDYEQYF. As DNA, the CDR3 is TGTGCCAGCAGCTTAAACAGGGACTACGAGCAGTACTTC.

This clone has a handful of counts. The same CDR3 arises from other DNA sequences in this sample as well. The V gene is TRBV9, the J gene TRBJ2-1; possible D gene TRBD2, 6 bases. From germline, CDR1 is SGDLS and CDR2 YYNGEE. V was cut by 0 bases and J by 3 bases, with 10 bases left in between. CDR3 length: 15 amino acids. CDR3 sequence reads: CASSVGSGGYNEQFF. The CDR3 DNA sequence: TGTGCCAGCAGCGTAGGTAGCGGTGGCTACAATGAGCAGTTCTTC.

The chain uses TRBV30 and TRBJ2-1; the D is unclear. The V and J ends lost 4 bases and 8 bases respectively, with 15 bases between them. The CDR3 spans 13 residues. Germline CDR1 and CDR2: GTSNPN and SVGIG (reference sequence). The CDR3 sequence is CAWKGAAVDEQFF. CDR3 bases: TGTGCCTGGAAGGGCGCGGCCGTGGATGAGCAGTTCTTC.

The chain uses TRBV7-6 and TRBJ2-7, with 11 bases matching TRBD1. The junction had 6 bases not matched to a gene; V was cut back by 5 bases and J by 6 bases. Germline V gene data show CDR1 as SGHVS and CDR2 as FNYEAQ. The CDR3 covers 14 residues. The CDR3 is CASSSRTGGSEQYF. The CDR3 DNA follows: TGTGCCAGCAGCAGCAGGACAGGGGGCTCCGAGCAGTACTTC.

The V call is TRBV28, the J call TRBJ2-3; maybe TRBD2 (5 bases). This CDR3 is 15 amino acids long. Germline V gene lookup returns CDR1 MDHEN and CDR2 SYDVKM. Trimming left V 7 bases short and J 1 base short, with 15 bases between. The CDR3 here is CASTPGGPRTDTQYF. CDR3 nucleotides: TGTGCCAGCACCCCCGGCGGGCCGCGCACAGATACGCAGTATTTT.

The chain has TRBV7-2 and TRBJ2-3, with D perhaps matching TRBD1 (5 bases). The ends were cut back, 3 bases at V and 0 bases at J, with 13 bases in the middle. Germline assignment: CDR1 SGHTA and CDR2 FQGNSA. CDR3 length equals 16 residues. The DNA of the CDR3 is TGTGCCAGCAGCTTCCGGACACCCAGAAGCACAGATACGCAGTATTTT. Translated: CASSFRTPRSTDTQYF.

The V and J genes are TRBV2 and TRBJ2-6; tentative D call: TRBD1 (7 bases). V was pared by 4 bases and J by 3 bases, with 10 bases between. The CDR3 loop spans 15 amino acids. Germline V gene sequence: CDR1 SNHLY, CDR2 FYNNEI. CDR3 amino acids: CASSGQGGGANVLTF. The CDR3 DNA sequence: TGTGCCAGCAGTGGACAGGGAGGTGGGGCCAACGTCCTGACTTTC.

There are a few counts of this clone. CDR3 loop: CASTRTVQISGNTIYF. CDR3 sequence (DNA): TGTGCCAGCACTCGAACGGTGCAGATCTCTGGAAACACCATATATTTT. The chain couples TRBV7-9 to TRBJ1-3; D unclear. Germline V gives CDR1 SEHNR, CDR2 FQNEAQ (reference sequence). Trimming took off 7 bases at V and 0 bases at J, with 16 bases between the two ends. This CDR3 has 16 residues.

The V call is TRBV12-5, the J call TRBJ2-2; no reliable D call. In germline, CDR1 is LGHNT, CDR2 FRNRAP. The CDR3 contains 14 residues. The V end was cut by 0 bases, the J end by 4 bases, with 6 bases between. The CDR3 DNA reads as TGTGCTAGTGGTTTGGTAACGGTCACCGGGGAGCTGTTTTTT. This gives the protein CASGLVTVTGELFF.

The chain uses TRBV9 and TRBJ2-2; D remains ambiguous. This CDR3 spans 14 amino acids. V lost 4 bases to trimming and J lost 0 bases, with 7 bases between them. CDR1 and CDR2 (germline): SGDLS, YYNGEE. CDR3 sequence (DNA): TGTGCCAGCAGCATGCCCGCGAACACCGGGGAGCTGTTTTTT. It encodes CASSMPANTGELFF.

The genes are TRBV6-6 and TRBJ1-2, with TRBD1 as a possible D gene (6 bases). Germline values: CDR1 MNHNY, CDR2 SVGAGI (reference sequence). This CDR3 has 14 amino acids. V lost 7 bases and J lost 4, with 16 bases in between. Here the CDR3 reads CASNTRGGSYGYTF. CDR3 in DNA: TGTGCCAGCAATACTCGTGGGGGCAGCTATGGCTACACCTTC.

This chain connects TRBV19 to TRBJ1-6; D is uncertain. V was cut by 1 base and J by 6 bases, with 7 bases left in between. The CDR3 has 14 residues. From germline, CDR1 is LNHDA and CDR2 SQIVND (reference sequence). The CDR3 nucleotides read TGTGCCAGTAGTATAGGGGTCCCTAATTCACCCCTCCACTTT. Protein sequence: CASSIGVPNSPLHF.

The sample holds one count of this clone. The V and J genes are TRBV4-3 and TRBJ1-2; D may be TRBD1 (5 bases). The CDR3 is 15 residues long. CDR1 and CDR2 (germline): LGHNA, YSLEER. V lost 1 base and J 5 bases, leaving 14 bases between the germline ends. The CDR3 DNA sequence: TGCGCCAGCAGCCAAGTGGTTCAAGGGGAATATGGCTACACCTTC. Its translation is CASSQVVQGEYGYTF.

The rearrangement links TRBV7-9 to TRBJ2-1, with 8 bases identical to TRBD2. This CDR3 is 13 amino acids long. Germline CDR1 and CDR2: SEHNR and FQNEAQ (reference sequence). V dropped 4 bases and J dropped 8; count of bases not matched to a gene: 4. The CDR3 loop reads CASSSGTRDEQFF. The DNA for the CDR3 is TGTGCCAGCAGCTCCGGGACTAGGGATGAGCAGTTCTTC.

The chain employs TRBV9 and TRBJ1-4, with D perhaps TRBD1 (5 bases). The CDR3 is made up of 15 amino acids. The germline CDR1 and CDR2 sequences are SGDLS and YYNGEE. V shed 0 bases and J shed 6 bases, with 12 bases lying between them. In nucleotides, the CDR3 is TGTGCCAGCAGCGTAGCCGGCAGGGAGGATGAAAAACTGTTTTTT. This codes for CASSVAGREDEKLFF.

The chain carries TRBV18 and TRBJ1-6, with TRBD1 identical over 9 bases. Germline CDR1 and CDR2: KGHSH and LQKENI. The junction had 10 bases not matched to a gene; V was cut back by 6 bases and J by 13 bases. This CDR3 comprises 14 residues. Here the CDR3 DNA reads TGTGCCAGCTCGCTGGGGACAGGGCTTGGTCCCCTCCACTTT. Its translation is CASSLGTGLGPLHF.

The chain carries TRBV9 and TRBJ2-5; D tentatively reads TRBD1 or TRBD2 (5 bases each). Matching the DNA end better, TRBJ2-7 makes the J call doubtful. The CDR3 covers 15 residues. Germline assignment: CDR1 SGDLS and CDR2 YYNGEE. CDR3 region: CASSVGTLGDYEQYF. The CDR3 DNA reads TGTGCCAGCAGCGTAGGGACCCTGGGGGATTACGAGCAGTACTTC.

V is TRBV7-2 and J is TRBJ2-3, with 12 bases matching TRBD1. Germline lookup yields CDR1 SGHTA and CDR2 FQGNSA. This CDR3 is 15 amino acids long. After removal of 5 bases from V and 5 bases from J, the junction contained 5 bases not matched to a gene. CDR3 in DNA: TGTGCCAGCAGCCCGGGACAGGGGGCGGGAGATACGCAGTATTTT. This translates into CASSPGQGAGDTQYF.

In DNA form, the CDR3 reads TGTGCCAGCAGCTTGGCCTGGGGAAGAGAAAAACTGTTTTTT. Protein product: CASSLAWGREKLFF. J is TRBJ1-4 and V is TRBV5-8; D ambiguous. Trimming took 0 bases from V and 8 from J, leaving 11 bases between them. The V gene's germline CDR1 is SGHTS and CDR2 YDEGEE. The CDR3 covers 14 residues.

CDR3 sequence reads: CASSQSLVDTQYF. As DNA, the CDR3 is TGTGCCAGTAGTCAATCTCTAGTCGATACGCAGTATTTT. The V and J genes are TRBV19 and TRBJ2-3, with unresolved D. V lost 5 bases to trimming and J lost 6 bases, with 12 bases between them. CDR3 length: 13 residues. Germline CDR1 reads LNHDA; CDR2 reads SQIVND (reference sequence).

This chain connects TRBV9 to TRBJ1-3, with D possibly being TRBD1 (5 bases). The CDR3 covers 15 residues. Germline CDR1 reads SGDLS; CDR2 reads YYNGEE. Trimming pared 4 bases from V and 4 bases from J, leaving 15 bases between. The CDR3 DNA follows: TGTGCCAGCAGCCAGGGAGGGGAAATAGGAAACACCATATATTTT. Its translation is CASSQGGEIGNTIYF.

In its sample, this clone was seen once. Other DNA sequences from this sample encode an identical CDR3 as well. This rearrangement joins TRBV25-1 to TRBJ1-2; weak D call: TRBD1 (5 bases). Germline CDR1 MGHDK, CDR2 SYGVNS. V gave up 7 bases and J gave up 7 bases, with 19 bases separating them. This CDR3 comprises 14 residues. Here the CDR3 DNA reads TGTGCCAGCAATCTGTCGGGCGGGGGATCTGGCTACACCTTC. Translation: CASNLSGGGSGYTF.

The rearrangement uses TRBV19 and TRBJ2-3; no reliable D call. V lost 7 bases and J lost 6, with 17 bases in between. This CDR3 contains 14 residues. Germline CDR1 LNHDA, CDR2 SQIVND (reference sequence). This CDR3 reads CASNNWAEGDTQYF. The CDR3 coding sequence is TGTGCCAGTAATAACTGGGCGGAAGGGGATACGCAGTATTTT.

This chain connects TRBV7-2 to TRBJ1-4; maybe TRBD1 (5 bases). Per the germline V gene, CDR1 is SGHTA and CDR2 is FQGNSA. This CDR3 is built from 14 residues. V lost 1 base and J lost 6, with 9 bases in between. Here the CDR3 DNA reads TGTGCCAGCAGCTTAGGGGGGAGGGATGAAAAACTGTTTTTT. It yields the protein CASSLGGRDEKLFF.

The J gene is TRBJ1-5, the V gene TRBV4-2, with D unclear. V lost 0 bases to trimming and J lost 0 bases, with 9 bases between them. The CDR3 spans 16 residues. Germline-derived CDR1 and CDR2 are LGHNA and YNFKEQ. Here the CDR3 reads CASSQDSVNSNQPQHF. CDR3 nucleotides: TGTGCCAGCAGCCAAGATTCTGTGAATAGCAATCAGCCCCAGCATTTT.

This clone showed up just once. CDR3 loop: CSAISPGEAFF. CDR3 coding DNA: TGCAGCGCAATTTCCCCGGGAGAAGCTTTCTTT. This chain links TRBV29-1 with TRBJ1-1; no definite D call. CDR1 is SQVTM and CDR2 is ANQGSEA in the germline V gene. V gave up 7 bases and J gave up 8 bases, with 14 bases separating them. The length of the CDR3 is 11 residues. Filled out from reference TRBV29-1 and TRBJ1-1, the complete variable domain reads SAVISQKPSRDICQRGTSLTIQCQVDSQVTMMFWYRQQPGQSLTLIATANQGSEATYESGFVIDKFPISRPNLTFSTLTVSNMSPEDSSIYLCSAISPGEAFFGQGTRLTVV.